This TCR beta chain came from a study of graft-versus-host responses after intestinal transplantation. Turning to the study itself: Uniformly, recipients were administered anti-thymocyte globulin induction with subsequent tacrolimus and steroids for two to three years. Notes on the study in general: Within allografts, high graft-versus-host to host-versus-graft clonal ratios were seen among patients with graft-donor T cell macrochimerism.

Profiling relied on immunoSEQ multiplex PCR, and the TCRdb table lists in-frame clones only, not all of them. The table has approximately 39,000 clones, roughly 94% seen once. Comments on this clone: Its antigen is not identified.

Germline trimming cut 6 bases from V and 8 bases from J; bases unmatched to any gene: 12. CDR1 and CDR2 (germline): MNHNS, SASEGT. This CDR3 spans 14 amino acids. The genes are TRBV6-1 and TRBJ1-2, with 7 nucleotides matching TRBD1. The clonotype was recovered from a human donor who was the organ donor for an intestinal transplant. This specimen consisted of unstimulated CD4+ T cells sorted from spleen or lymph node cells, obtained before transplant. The CDR3 DNA reads TGTGCCAGCAGACTAACGACAGGGCCGGAAGGCTACACCTTC. It codes for CASRLTTGPEGYTF.